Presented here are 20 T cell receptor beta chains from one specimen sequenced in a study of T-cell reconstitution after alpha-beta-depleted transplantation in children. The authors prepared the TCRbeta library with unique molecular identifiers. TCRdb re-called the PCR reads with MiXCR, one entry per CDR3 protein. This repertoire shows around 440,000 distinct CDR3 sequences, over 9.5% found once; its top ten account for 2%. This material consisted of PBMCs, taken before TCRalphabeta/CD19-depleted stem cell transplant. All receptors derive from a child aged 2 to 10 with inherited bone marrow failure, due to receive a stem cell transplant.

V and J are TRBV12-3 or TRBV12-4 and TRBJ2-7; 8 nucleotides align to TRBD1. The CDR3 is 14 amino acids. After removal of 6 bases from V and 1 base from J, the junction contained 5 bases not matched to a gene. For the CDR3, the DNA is TGTGCCAGCAGCGGACAGGGCCTTTCCTACGAGCAGTACTTC. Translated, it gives CASSGQGLSYEQYF.

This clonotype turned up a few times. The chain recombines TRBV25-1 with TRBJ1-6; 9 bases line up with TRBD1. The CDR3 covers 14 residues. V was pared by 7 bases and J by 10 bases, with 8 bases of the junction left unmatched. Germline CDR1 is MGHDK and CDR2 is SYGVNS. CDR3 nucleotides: TGTGCCAGCATGGGGACAGGGATAGGATCACCCCTCCACTTT. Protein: CASMGTGIGSPLHF.

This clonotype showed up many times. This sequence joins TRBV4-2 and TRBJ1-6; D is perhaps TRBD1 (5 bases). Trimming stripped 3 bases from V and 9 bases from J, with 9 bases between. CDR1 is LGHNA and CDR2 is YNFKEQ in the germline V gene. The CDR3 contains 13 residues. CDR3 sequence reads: CASSQGGSSPLHF. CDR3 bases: TGTGCCAGCAGCCAGGGGGGAAGTTCACCCCTCCACTTT.

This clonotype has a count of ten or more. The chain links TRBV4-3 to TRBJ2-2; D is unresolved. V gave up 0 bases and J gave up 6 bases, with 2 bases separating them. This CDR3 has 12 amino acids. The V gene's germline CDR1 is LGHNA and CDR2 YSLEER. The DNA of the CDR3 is TGCGCCAGCAGCCAAGAAGCCGGGGAGCTGTTTTTT. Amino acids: CASSQEAGELFF.

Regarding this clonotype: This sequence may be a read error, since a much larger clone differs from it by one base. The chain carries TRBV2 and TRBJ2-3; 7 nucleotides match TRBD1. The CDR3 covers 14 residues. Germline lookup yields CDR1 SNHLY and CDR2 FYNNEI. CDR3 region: CASSDNVGTDTHYF. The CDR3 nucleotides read TGTGCCAGCAGTGATAATGTGGGGACAGATACGCATTATTTT. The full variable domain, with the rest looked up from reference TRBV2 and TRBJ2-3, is EPEVTQTPSHQVTQMGQEVILRCVPISNHLYFYWYRQILGQKVEFLVSFYNNEISEKSEIFDDQFSVERPDGSNFTLKIRSTKLEDSAMYFCASSDNVGTDTHYFGPGTRLTVL.

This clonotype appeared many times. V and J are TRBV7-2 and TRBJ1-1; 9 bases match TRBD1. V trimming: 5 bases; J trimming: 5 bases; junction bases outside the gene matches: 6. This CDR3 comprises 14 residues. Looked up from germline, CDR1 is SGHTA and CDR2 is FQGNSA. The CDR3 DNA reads TGTGCCAGCAGCCCGATGGGACAGGGAACTGAAGCTTTCTTT. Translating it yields CASSPMGQGTEAFF.

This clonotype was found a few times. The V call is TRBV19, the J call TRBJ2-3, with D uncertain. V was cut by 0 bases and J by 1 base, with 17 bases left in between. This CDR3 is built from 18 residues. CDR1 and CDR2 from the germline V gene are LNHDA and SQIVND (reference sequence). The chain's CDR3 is CASSIDLEKRDGTDTQYF. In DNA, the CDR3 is TGTGCCAGTAGTATAGACTTAGAAAAGCGAGACGGCACAGATACGCAGTATTTT. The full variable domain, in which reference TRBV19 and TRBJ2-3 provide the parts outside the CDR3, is DGGITQSPKYLFRKEGQNVTLSCEQNLNHDAMYWYRQDPGQGLRLIYYSQIVNDFQKGDIAEGYSVSREKKESFPLTVTSAQKNPTAFYLCASSIDLEKRDGTDTQYFGPGTRLTVL.

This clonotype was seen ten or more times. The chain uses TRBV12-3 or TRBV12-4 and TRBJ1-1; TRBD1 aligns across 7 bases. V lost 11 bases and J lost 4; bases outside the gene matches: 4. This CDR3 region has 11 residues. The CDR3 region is CAQGGITEAFF. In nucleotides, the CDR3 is TGTGCCCAAGGGGGCATCACTGAAGCTTTCTTT.

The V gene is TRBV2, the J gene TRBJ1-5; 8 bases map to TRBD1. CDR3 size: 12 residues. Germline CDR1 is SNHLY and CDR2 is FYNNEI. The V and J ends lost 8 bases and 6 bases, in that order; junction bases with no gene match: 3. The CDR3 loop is CASQGAGQPQHF. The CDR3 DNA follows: TGTGCCAGCCAGGGGGCGGGTCAGCCCCAGCATTTT.

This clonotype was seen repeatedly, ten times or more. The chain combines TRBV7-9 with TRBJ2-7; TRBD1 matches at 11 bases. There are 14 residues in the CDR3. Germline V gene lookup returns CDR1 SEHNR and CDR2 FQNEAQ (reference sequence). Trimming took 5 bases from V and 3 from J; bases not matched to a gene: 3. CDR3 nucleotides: TGTGCCAGCAGCCGGGGACAGGGGGTCTACGAGCAGTACTTC. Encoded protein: CASSRGQGVYEQYF.

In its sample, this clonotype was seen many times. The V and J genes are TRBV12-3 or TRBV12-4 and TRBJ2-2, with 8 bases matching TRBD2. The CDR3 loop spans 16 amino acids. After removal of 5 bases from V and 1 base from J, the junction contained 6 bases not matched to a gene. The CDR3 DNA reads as TGTGCCAGCAGTCCATTTAGCGGGGTGAACACCGGGGAGCTGTTTTTT. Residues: CASSPFSGVNTGELFF.

The DNA of the CDR3 is TGTGCCAGCAGCCGCAACCTTTATGGCTACACCTTC. It encodes CASSRNLYGYTF. The chain links TRBV6-6 to TRBJ1-2; unclear D gene. V gave up 6 bases and J gave up 5 bases, with 10 bases separating them. Germline V CDR1 and CDR2: MNHNY, SVGAGI (reference sequence). The CDR3 totals 12 residues.

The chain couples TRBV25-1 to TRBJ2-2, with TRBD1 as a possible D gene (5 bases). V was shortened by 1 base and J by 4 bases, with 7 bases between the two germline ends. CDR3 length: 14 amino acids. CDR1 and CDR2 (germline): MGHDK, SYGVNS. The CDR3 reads CASSELDTTGELFF. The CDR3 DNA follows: TGTGCCAGCAGTGAATTGGACACCACCGGGGAGCTGTTTTTT.

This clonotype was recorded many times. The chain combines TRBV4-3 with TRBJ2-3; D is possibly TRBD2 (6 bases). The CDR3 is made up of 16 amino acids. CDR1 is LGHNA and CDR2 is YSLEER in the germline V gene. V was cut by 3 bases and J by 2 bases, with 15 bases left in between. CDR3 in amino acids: CASSQSPRRATDTQYF. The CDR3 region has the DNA TGCGCCAGCAGCCAGAGCCCAAGGAGGGCCACAGATACGCAGTATTTT.

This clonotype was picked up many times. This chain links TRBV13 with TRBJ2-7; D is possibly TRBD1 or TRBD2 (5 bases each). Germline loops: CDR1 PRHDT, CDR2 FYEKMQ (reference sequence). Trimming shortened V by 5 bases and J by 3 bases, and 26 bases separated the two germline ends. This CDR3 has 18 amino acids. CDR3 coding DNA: TGTGCCAGCAGCCCCCGGGGCCTAGCTCCTATACCCCACTACGAGCAGTACTTC. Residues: CASSPRGLAPIPHYEQYF.

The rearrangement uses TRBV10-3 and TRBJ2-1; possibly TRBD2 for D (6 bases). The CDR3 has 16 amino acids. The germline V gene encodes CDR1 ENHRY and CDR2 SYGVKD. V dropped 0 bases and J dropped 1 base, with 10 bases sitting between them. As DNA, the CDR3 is TGTGCCATCAGTGAGTCTAGCGGCCGATCCTACAATGAGCAGTTCTTC. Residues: CAISESSGRSYNEQFF.

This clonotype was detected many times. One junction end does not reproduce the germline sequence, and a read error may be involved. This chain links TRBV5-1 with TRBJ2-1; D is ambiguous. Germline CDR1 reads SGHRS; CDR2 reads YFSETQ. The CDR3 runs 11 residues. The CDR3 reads CASTLGNEQFF. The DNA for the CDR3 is TGCGCCAGCACCTTGGGAAATGAGCAGTTCTTC.

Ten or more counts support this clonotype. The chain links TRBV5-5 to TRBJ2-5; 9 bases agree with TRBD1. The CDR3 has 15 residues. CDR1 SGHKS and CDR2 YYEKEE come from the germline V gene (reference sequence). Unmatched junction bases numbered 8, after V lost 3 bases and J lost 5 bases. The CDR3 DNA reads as TGTGCCAGCAGCTCGCACAGGGGGCCCTGGGAGACCCAGTACTTC. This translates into CASSSHRGPWETQYF.

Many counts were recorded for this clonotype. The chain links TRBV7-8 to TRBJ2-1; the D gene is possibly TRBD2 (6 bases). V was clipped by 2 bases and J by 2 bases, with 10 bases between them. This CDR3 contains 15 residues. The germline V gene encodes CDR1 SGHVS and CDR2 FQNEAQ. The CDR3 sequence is CASSLIGGTYNEQFF. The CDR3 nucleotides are TGTGCCAGCAGCTTAATCGGCGGGACCTACAATGAGCAGTTCTTC.

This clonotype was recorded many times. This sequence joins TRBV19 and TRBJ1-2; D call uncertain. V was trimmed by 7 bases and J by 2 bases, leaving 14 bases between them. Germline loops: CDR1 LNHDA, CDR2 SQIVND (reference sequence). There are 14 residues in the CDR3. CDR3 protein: CASTPGPENYGYTF. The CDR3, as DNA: TGTGCCAGTACCCCTGGGCCGGAAAACTATGGCTACACCTTC.